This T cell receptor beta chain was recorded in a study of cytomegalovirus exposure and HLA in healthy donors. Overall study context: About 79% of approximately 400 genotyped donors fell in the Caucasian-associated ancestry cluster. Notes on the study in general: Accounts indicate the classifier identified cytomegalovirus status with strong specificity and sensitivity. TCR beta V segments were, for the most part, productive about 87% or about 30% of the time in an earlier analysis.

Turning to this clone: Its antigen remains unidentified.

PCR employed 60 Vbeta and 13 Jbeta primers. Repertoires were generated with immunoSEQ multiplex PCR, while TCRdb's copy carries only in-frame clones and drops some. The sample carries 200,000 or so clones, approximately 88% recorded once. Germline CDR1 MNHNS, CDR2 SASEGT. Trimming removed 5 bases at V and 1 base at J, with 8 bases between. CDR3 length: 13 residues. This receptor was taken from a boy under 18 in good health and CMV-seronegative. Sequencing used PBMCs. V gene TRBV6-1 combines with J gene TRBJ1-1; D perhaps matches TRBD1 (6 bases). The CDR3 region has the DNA TGTGCCAGCAGTCGACAGGAGAACACTGAAGCTTTCTTT. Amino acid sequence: CASSRQENTEAFF.